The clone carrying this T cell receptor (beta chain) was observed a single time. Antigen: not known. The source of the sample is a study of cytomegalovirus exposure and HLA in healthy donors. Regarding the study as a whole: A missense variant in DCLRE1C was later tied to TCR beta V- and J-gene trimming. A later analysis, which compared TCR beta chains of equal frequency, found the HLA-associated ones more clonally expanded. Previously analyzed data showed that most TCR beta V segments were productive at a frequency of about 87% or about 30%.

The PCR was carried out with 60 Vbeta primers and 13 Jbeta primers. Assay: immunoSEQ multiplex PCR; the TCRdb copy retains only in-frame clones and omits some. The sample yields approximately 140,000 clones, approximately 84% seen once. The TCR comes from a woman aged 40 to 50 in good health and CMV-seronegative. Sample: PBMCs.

As DNA, the CDR3 is TGTGCCTGGAACCCGACAGGGCCAGCTTTCTTT. As protein: CAWNPTGPAFF. V usage is TRBV30 and J usage is TRBJ1-1, with 7 bases fitting TRBD1. The CDR3 runs to 11 residues. Germline trimming cut 4 bases from V and 10 bases from J; bases unmatched to any gene: 6. CDR1 and CDR2 (germline): GTSNPN, SVGIG (reference sequence). Complete variable domain (other parts from reference TRBV30 and TRBJ1-1): SQTIHQWPATLVQPVGSPLSLECTVEGTSNPNLYWYRQAAGRGLQLLFYSVGIGQISSEVPQNLSASRPQDRQFILSSKKLLLSDSGFYLCAWNPTGPAFFGQGTRLTVV.